The 20 T cell receptor beta chains reported below all come from one sample, sequenced in a study of blood T cell repertoires in COVID-19. The data were produced by immunoSEQ multiplex PCR, yet TCRdb's version contains in-frame clones alone and is incomplete. Of 180,000 or so clones detected, roughly 88% appear once; the ten largest clones hold 3% to 3.5%. Sequenced material: peripheral blood. The source of these receptors is a man aged 60 to 75 with acute or convalescent COVID-19.

The J gene is TRBJ1-5, the V gene TRBV19; 7 bases map to TRBD1. Germline values: CDR1 LNHDA, CDR2 SQIVND (reference sequence). J gave up 9 bases and V 6 bases, and 8 bases lay outside the gene matches. The CDR3 loop spans 13 amino acids. CDR3 DNA sequence: TGTGCCAGTAGCGACAGGGCCGGGAGGCCCCAGCATTTT. This sequence encodes CASSDRAGRPQHF.

The chain has TRBV6-2 or TRBV6-3 and TRBJ2-5; tentatively, D is TRBD2 (6 bases). Germline V gene data show CDR1 as MNHEY and CDR2 as SVGEGT. Between the trimmed V and J ends, which lost 5 bases and 1 base, there was a span of 17 bases. CDR3 length: 16 residues. Here the CDR3 reads CASSVDQWEAQETQYF. In DNA, the CDR3 is TGTGCCAGCAGTGTCGACCAGTGGGAGGCCCAAGAGACCCAGTACTTC.

V gene TRBV10-3 combines with J gene TRBJ2-7, with D perhaps matching TRBD1 (6 bases). The germline V gene has CDR1 ENHRY and CDR2 SYGVKD. The length of the CDR3 is 14 residues. Trimming stripped 4 bases from V and 6 bases from J, with 16 bases between. The DNA for the CDR3 is TGTGCCATCAGTGCACAGGCCAAACAGGGCGAGCAGTACTTC. Its protein product is CAISAQAKQGEQYF.

The J gene is TRBJ2-3, the V gene TRBV9; no clear D. The CDR3 is 14 residues long. V was pared by 0 bases and J by 6 bases, with 11 bases between. Germline V gives CDR1 SGDLS, CDR2 YYNGEE. DNA of the CDR3: TGTGCCAGCAGCGTAGTGGCCACCGGGGATACGCAGTATTTT. The encoded protein is CASSVVATGDTQYF.

J is TRBJ2-3 and V is TRBV19; TRBD1 matches 8 bases. With V trimmed by 2 bases and J by 2 bases, 3 bases remained unmatched. Germline CDR1 is LNHDA and CDR2 is SQIVND (reference sequence). The CDR3 has 15 amino acids. Here the CDR3 DNA reads TGTGCCAGTAGTATAAGGACAGGGCTCACAGATACGCAGTATTTT. It translates to CASSIRTGLTDTQYF.

V gene TRBV9 combines with J gene TRBJ1-4; TRBD1 matches 9 bases. CDR3 length equals 15 residues. The trim removed 4 bases at V and 6 bases at J, leaving 7 bases unmatched. Germline CDR1 reads SGDLS; CDR2 reads YYNGEE. The DNA of the CDR3 is TGTGCCAGCAGCCGAGGGGACAGGGATTATGAAAAACTGTTTTTT. Residues: CASSRGDRDYEKLFF.

This chain uses TRBV6-5 with TRBJ2-1; tentatively, D is TRBD1 (5 bases). With 2 bases removed from V and 9 bases from J, the gap between germline ends came to 11 bases. CDR1 is MNHEY, CDR2 SVGAGI, per germline. This CDR3 is built from 13 residues. CDR3 nucleotide sequence: TGTGCCAGCAGTTACGTGGTTAGGGGTGAGCAGTTCTTC. This translates into CASSYVVRGEQFF.

V gene TRBV7-9 combines with J gene TRBJ1-1, with D hard to call. Trimming stripped 0 bases from V and 8 bases from J, with 13 bases between. The germline gives CDR1 SEHNR, CDR2 FQNEAQ (reference sequence). The CDR3 covers 14 residues. The CDR3 reads CASSLAGTAGEAFF. CDR3 bases: TGTGCCAGCAGCTTAGCTGGAACAGCCGGAGAAGCTTTCTTT.

This chain joins TRBV15 and TRBJ2-5; D possibly corresponds to TRBD1 (6 bases). V was cut by 0 bases and J by 7 bases, with 18 bases left in between. The CDR3 is 16 amino acids. Germline CDR1 reads LNHNV; CDR2 reads YYDKDF (reference sequence). The CDR3 DNA sequence: TGTGCCACCAGCAGAGATAGTAACAGGGCTAGTTGGACCCAGTACTTC. Its protein is CATSRDSNRASWTQYF. Full variable domain (rest looked up from reference TRBV15 and TRBJ2-5): DAMVIQNPRYQVTQFGKPVTLSCSQTLNHNVMYWYQQKSSQAPKLLFHYYDKDFNNEADTPDNFQSRRPNTSFCFLDIRSPGLGDTAMYLCATSRDSNRASWTQYFGPGTRLLVL.

This clone was recorded only once. The V call is TRBV5-4, the J call TRBJ2-1; TRBD1 agrees at 7 bases. V dropped 3 bases and J dropped 8; count of bases not matched to a gene: 14. Germline V gene sequence: CDR1 SGHNT, CDR2 YYREEE (reference sequence). The CDR3 sequence is 16 residues long. The CDR3 region is CASSSGIARGTDEQFF. In DNA form, the CDR3 reads TGTGCCAGCAGCTCCGGGATAGCCAGGGGGACGGATGAGCAGTTCTTC.

The chain employs TRBV27 and TRBJ2-7; tentatively, D is TRBD2 (6 bases). Trimming took 4 bases from V and 4 from J, leaving 17 bases between them. The V gene's germline CDR1 is MNHEY and CDR2 SMNVEV (reference sequence). The CDR3 contains 15 residues. The CDR3 protein is CASSSGVPLIYEQYF. CDR3 DNA sequence: TGTGCCAGCAGTTCGGGAGTCCCTCTTATATACGAGCAGTACTTC.

This clone has a single count. The chain joins TRBV6-5 to TRBJ2-5; 9 positions agree with TRBD1. The V and J ends lost 2 bases and 5 bases, in that order; junction bases with no gene match: 9. CDR1 MNHEY and CDR2 SVGAGI come from the germline V gene. This CDR3 is built from 16 residues. CDR3 DNA: TGTGCCAGCAGTTACACTACAGGGGGCGCGGGGGAGACCCAGTACTTC. Translated: CASSYTTGGAGETQYF.

The rearrangement joins TRBV7-3 to TRBJ2-7; 7 positions match TRBD2. Germline-derived CDR1 and CDR2 are SGHTA and FQGTGA. The J segment lost 0 bases and the V segment lost 7 bases, leaving 18 bases of the junction unmatched. The CDR3 covers 18 residues. CDR3 in amino acids: CASIKWGESGVSSYEQYF. CDR3 bases: TGTGCCAGCATCAAATGGGGCGAGAGCGGGGTTAGCTCCTACGAGCAGTACTTC.

This sequence joins TRBV5-5 and TRBJ2-7, with D possibly being TRBD2 (5 bases). Germline CDR1 and CDR2: SGHKS and YYEKEE (reference sequence). CDR3 length: 13 amino acids. Trimming stripped 7 bases from V and 3 bases from J, with 14 bases between. The CDR3 DNA follows: TGTGCCAGCCTCCCGGGATGGGGCTACGAGCAGTACTTC. Protein product: CASLPGWGYEQYF.

This clone was detected once. The rearrangement links TRBV21-1 to TRBJ1-5; TRBD1, as called in the table, went unchecked against the DNA. TRBV21-1 is given as a pseudogene. This CDR3 has 15 amino acids. In nucleotides, the CDR3 is TGTGCCAGCAGTGGCCGGGACAGGGTCCAACAGCCCCAGCATTTT. It translates to CASSGRDRVQQPQHF.

Turning to this clone: Different DNA sequences within this sample yield the same CDR3. The genes are TRBV15 and TRBJ1-5; the match to TRBD1 covers 12 bases. V lost 1 base to trimming and J lost 2 bases; unmatched junction nucleotides: 9. Germline values: CDR1 LNHNV, CDR2 YYDKDF (reference sequence). There are 19 residues in the CDR3. Here the CDR3 DNA reads TGTGCCACCAGCAGAGGACTATATGGGACAGGGGGCCGCAATCAGCCCCAGCATTTT. Translated, it gives CATSRGLYGTGGRNQPQHF.

This clone appeared once. J is TRBJ1-2 and V is TRBV5-1; the D is unclear. Germline CDR1 and CDR2: SGHRS and YFSETQ. With 10 bases removed from V and 5 bases from J, the gap between germline ends came to 18 bases. This CDR3 is built from 13 residues. CDR3 in DNA: TGCGCCGGCGGGCGGAAGGTTGAATATGGCTACACCTTC. This sequence encodes CAGGRKVEYGYTF.

This sequence joins TRBV6-5 and TRBJ2-1, with 8 nucleotides matching TRBD2. The CDR3 is 16 amino acids. Unmatched junction bases numbered 7, after V lost 0 bases and J lost 6 bases. CDR1 and CDR2 (germline): MNHEY, SVGAGI. CDR3 amino acids: CASSYSGSGRPNEQFF. The DNA of the CDR3 is TGTGCCAGCAGTTACTCGGGAAGCGGGAGACCCAATGAGCAGTTCTTC.

V is TRBV19 and J is TRBJ2-2; the match to TRBD2 covers 10 bases. V lost 6 bases and J lost 1; bases outside the gene matches: 14. Germline assignment: CDR1 LNHDA and CDR2 SQIVND (reference sequence). The CDR3 is made up of 19 amino acids. CDR3 nucleotide sequence: TGTGCCAGTAGAAGAAGTAATACGAGACTAGCGGGGAACACCGGGGAGCTGTTTTTT. Translation gives CASRRSNTRLAGNTGELFF.

The chain employs TRBV7-9 and TRBJ2-7, with 7 nucleotides matching TRBD1. Germline V lookup: CDR1 SEHNR, CDR2 FQNEAQ (reference sequence). CDR3 size: 15 residues. J was trimmed by 3 bases and V by 0 bases; bases with no gene match: 5. CDR3 DNA: TGTGCCAGCAGCTTAGCGGGCAGGGGGTTCTACGAGCAGTACTTC. This encodes CASSLAGRGFYEQYF. The full variable domain, its missing parts supplied by reference TRBV7-9 and TRBJ2-7, is DTGVSQNPRHKITKRGQNVTFRCDPISEHNRLYWYRQTLGQGPEFLTYFQNEAQLEKSRLLSDRFSAERPKGSFSTLEIQRTEQGDSAMYLCASSLAGRGFYEQYFGPGTRLTVT.